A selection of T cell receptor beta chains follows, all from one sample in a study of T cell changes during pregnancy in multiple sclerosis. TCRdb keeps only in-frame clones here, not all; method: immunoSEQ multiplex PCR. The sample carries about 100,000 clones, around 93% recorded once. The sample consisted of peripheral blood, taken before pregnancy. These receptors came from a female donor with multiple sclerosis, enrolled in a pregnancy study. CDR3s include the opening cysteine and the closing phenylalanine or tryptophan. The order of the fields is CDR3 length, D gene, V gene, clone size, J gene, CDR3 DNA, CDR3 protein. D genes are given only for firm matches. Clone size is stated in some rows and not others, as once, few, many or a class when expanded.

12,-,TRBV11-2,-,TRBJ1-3,TGTGCCAGCAGCTCGGGGGGAAACACCATATATTTT,CASSSGGNTIYF
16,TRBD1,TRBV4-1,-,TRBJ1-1,TGCGCCAGCAGCCTTCGACAGGGGGCGTCGGGCACTGAAGCTTTCTTT,CASSLRQGASGTEAFF
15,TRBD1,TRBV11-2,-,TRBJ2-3,TGTGCCAGCAGCTCGGGGACAGGGGGCGTAGATACGCAGTATTTT,CASSSGTGGVDTQYF
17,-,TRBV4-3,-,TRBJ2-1,TGCGCCAGCAGCCAAGAGTCAGGGATAAACTCCTACAATGAGCAGTTCTTC,CASSQESGINSYNEQFF
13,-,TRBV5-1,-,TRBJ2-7,TGCGCCAGCAGCTTCTCACCTACCTACGAGCAGTACTTC,CASSFSPTYEQYF
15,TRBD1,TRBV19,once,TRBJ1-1,TGTGCCAGTAGAGGTGACAGGGGACGGTACACTGAAGCTTTCTTT,CASRGDRGRYTEAFF
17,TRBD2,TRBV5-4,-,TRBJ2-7,TGTGCCAGCAGCTTGGAGGGACTAGCGGGAGGCTCCTACGAGCAGTACTTC,CASSLEGLAGGSYEQYF
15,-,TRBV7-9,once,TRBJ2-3,TGTGCCAGCAGCCCACGTCTAGGAGACACAGATACGCAGTATTTT,CASSPRLGDTDTQYF
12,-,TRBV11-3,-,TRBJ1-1,TGTGCCAGCAGTAACCGGGGGACTGAAGCTTTCTTT,CASSNRGTEAFF
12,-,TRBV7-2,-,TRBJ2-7,TGTGCCAGCAGCCCCGTCCGGTACGAGCAGTACTTC,CASSPVRYEQYF
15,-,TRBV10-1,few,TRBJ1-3,TGCGCCAGCAGTGAGAGGGTCCGGGGGGGAAACACCATATATTTT,CASSERVRGGNTIYF
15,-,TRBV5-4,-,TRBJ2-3,TGTGCCAGCAGCTTTAGACGGGAGACCACAGATACGCAGTATTTT,CASSFRRETTDTQYF
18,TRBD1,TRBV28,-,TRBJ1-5,TGTGCCAGCAGTACCTCTCCCTGGACAGGGGGCTTCAATCAGCCCCAGCATTTT,CASSTSPWTGGFNQPQHF
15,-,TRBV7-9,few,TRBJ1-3,TGTGCCAGCAGCTTGGAGAGGACAGCAAGAAACACCATATATTTT,CASSLERTARNTIYF
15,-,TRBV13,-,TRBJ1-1,TGTGCCAGCAGAGGAACAGGGTACCCGAACACTGAAGCTTTCTTT,CASRGTGYPNTEAFF
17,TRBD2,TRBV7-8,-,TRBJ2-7,TGTGCCAGCAGCTTTCTGTTGCCTAGCGGCCCCCGGGGGGAGCAGTACTTC,CASSFLLPSGPRGEQYF
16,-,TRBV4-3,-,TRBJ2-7,TGCGCCAGCAGCCAAGATGCCCGGGGAGGCTACTACGAGCAGTACTTC,CASSQDARGGYYEQYF
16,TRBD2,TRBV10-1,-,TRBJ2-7,TGCGCCAGCAGTGAGCCGCCCTGGGACTATACGTACGAGCAGTACTTC,CASSEPPWDYTYEQYF
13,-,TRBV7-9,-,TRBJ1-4,TGTGCCAGCAGCCTCCATTTCAGTGAAAAACTGTTTTTT,CASSLHFSEKLFF
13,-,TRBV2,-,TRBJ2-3,TGTGCCAGCAGTGAACGGGGTACAGATACGCAGTATTTT,CASSERGTDTQYF
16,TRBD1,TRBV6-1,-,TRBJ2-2,TGTGCCAGCAGTGATATGGGACAGGGGGCCAACGGGGAGCTGTTTTTT,CASSDMGQGANGELFF
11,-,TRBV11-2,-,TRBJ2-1,TGTGCCAGCAGCTTAGGCAGTGAGCAGTTCTTC,CASSLGSEQFF
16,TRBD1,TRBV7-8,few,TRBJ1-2,TGTGCCAGCAGCCCCCAGCGCGCAGGGGGCAACTATGGCTACACCTTC,CASSPQRAGGNYGYTF
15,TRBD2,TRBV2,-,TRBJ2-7,TGTGCCAGCAGTAAACCGGGACTAGGTTTCGACGAGCAGTACTTC,CASSKPGLGFDEQYF